The 10 T cell receptor beta chains listed next were all sequenced from one sample in a study of identical twins. TCRdb re-derived calls from the 5' RACE reads in MiXCR, one entry per CDR3 protein. This sample has 700,000 or so distinct CDR3 sequences, with 8% to 9% found just once. The same data also contributed to another study, on yellow fever vaccine responses in identical twins.

Sequencing was done on a sample of PBMCs. These receptors were obtained from a woman aged 18-29 years in good health.

This clonotype was seen ten or more times. This chain uses TRBV27 with TRBJ2-6; D gene ambiguous. This CDR3 has 14 residues. With 6 bases removed from V and 0 bases from J, the gap between germline ends came to 6 bases. Germline V lookup: CDR1 MNHEY, CDR2 SMNVEV (reference sequence). The CDR3 nucleotides read TGTGCCAGCAGCTACACCTCTGGGGCCAACGTCCTGACTTTC. Encoded protein: CASSYTSGANVLTF.

This clonotype was seen ten or more times. The chain joins TRBV5-1 to TRBJ2-7; tentative D call: TRBD2 (5 bases). CDR1 and CDR2 (germline): SGHRS, YFSETQ. This CDR3 contains 15 residues. The V gene lost 2 bases and the J gene lost 3 bases, with 15 bases spanning the gap. In DNA, the CDR3 is TGCGCCAGCAGCTTTGACCGGGATCCGTACTACGAGCAGTACTTC. As protein: CASSFDRDPYYEQYF.

This clonotype was detected a few times. The CDR3 protein is CASRGQVSYEQYF. CDR3 nucleotides: TGTGCCAGCAGGGGACAGGTTTCCTACGAGCAGTACTTC. The chain joins TRBV28 to TRBJ2-7; the match to TRBD1 covers 8 bases. The CDR3 covers 13 residues. V trimming: 6 bases; J trimming: 1 base; junction bases outside the gene matches: 2. Germline V lookup: CDR1 MDHEN, CDR2 SYDVKM.

This clonotype was recorded a few times. V usage is TRBV12-3 or TRBV12-4 and J usage is TRBJ2-3; 11 nucleotides match TRBD1. The J segment lost 6 bases and the V segment lost 5 bases, leaving 10 bases of the junction unmatched. The CDR3 totals 16 residues. In DNA, the CDR3 is TGTGCCAGCAGTGCTAGGGACAGGGGGTTTAGTGATACGCAGTATTTT. This translates into CASSARDRGFSDTQYF.

This clonotype was counted at least ten times. The genes are TRBV4-3 and TRBJ2-1; 13 nucleotides match TRBD2. The CDR3 runs to 16 residues. V shed 4 bases, J shed 7 bases, and the junction held 7 bases outside the gene matches. From germline, CDR1 is LGHNA and CDR2 YSLEER. CDR3 in amino acids: CASSLRTSGSGNEQFF. In DNA, the CDR3 is TGCGCCAGCAGCCTTCGGACTAGCGGGAGTGGGAATGAGCAGTTCTTC.

The CDR3 region is CASSLVAGGLNYEQYF. CDR3 nucleotides: TGTGCCAGCAGCTTAGTAGCGGGAGGGTTAAACTACGAGCAGTACTTC. The genes are TRBV7-2 and TRBJ2-7; 11 nucleotides agree with TRBD2. CDR1 SGHTA and CDR2 FQGNSA come from the germline V gene. The V gene end was trimmed by 1 base and the J gene end by 3 bases; junction bases not matched to a gene: 5. This CDR3 is 16 amino acids long.

This clonotype came up many times. The chain joins TRBV29-1 to TRBJ2-2; tentatively, D is TRBD1 (5 bases). The germline V gene has CDR1 SQVTM and CDR2 ANQGSEA. This CDR3 has 15 amino acids. With 3 bases removed from V and 4 bases from J, the gap between germline ends came to 15 bases. Here the CDR3 reads CSVDRKGKSTGELFF. CDR3 sequence (DNA): TGCAGCGTTGATAGGAAGGGGAAGAGCACCGGGGAGCTGTTTTTT.

CDR3 sequence: CATSATGTTQETQYF. The CDR3 DNA reads TGTGCCACCAGCGCAACCGGGACTACCCAAGAGACCCAGTACTTC. The rearrangement joins TRBV15 to TRBJ2-5; 7 nucleotides match TRBD2. The CDR3 is 15 residues long. Germline CDR1 and CDR2: LNHNV and YYDKDF (reference sequence). V dropped 5 bases and J dropped 1; count of bases not matched to a gene: 7.

This rearrangement joins TRBV5-1 to TRBJ2-2; D is undetermined. Germline values: CDR1 SGHRS, CDR2 YFSETQ. There are 15 residues in the CDR3. Trimming cost V 3 bases and J 3 bases, with 12 bases left between them. The CDR3 reads CASSSAGLDTGELFF. The DNA for the CDR3 is TGCGCCAGCAGCTCCGCAGGTCTCGACACCGGGGAGCTGTTTTTT. Using reference TRBV5-1 and TRBJ2-2 for the parts outside the CDR3, the full variable domain is KAGVTQTPRYLIKTRGQQVTLSCSPISGHRSVSWYQQTPGQGLQFLFEYFSETQRNKGNFPGRFSGRQFSNSRSEMNVSTLELGDSALYLCASSSAGLDTGELFFGEGSRLTVL.

The chain is built from TRBV3-1 and TRBJ2-7; 10 bases fit TRBD2. With 9 bases clipped from V and 1 base from J, the junction kept 6 bases outside the gene matches. There are 14 residues in the CDR3. Germline lookup yields CDR1 LGHDT and CDR2 YNNKEL (reference sequence). The CDR3 spells CASAPGLASYEQYF. In nucleotides, the CDR3 is TGTGCCAGTGCCCCGGGACTAGCGTCCTACGAGCAGTACTTC.